This TCR beta chain is from a study of T-cell reconstitution after alpha-beta-depleted transplantation in children. In germline, CDR1 is SGHRS, CDR2 YFSETQ. The CDR3 spans 14 residues. The V gene lost 3 bases and the J gene lost 6 bases, with 15 bases spanning the gap. The authors prepared the TCRbeta library with unique molecular identifiers. In TCRdb, the PCR reads were re-called with MiXCR into one record per CDR3 protein. The data contain just over 200,000 distinct CDR3 sequences, roughly 8.3% of them singletons. The starting material was PBMCs, mostly from graft donor cells, obtained 360 days after TCRalphabeta/CD19-depleted stem cell transplant. The sequence was obtained from a male patient aged 2 to 9 who had a stem cell transplant for acute myeloid leukemia, so the T cells may come from the graft donor. The chain is built from TRBV5-1 and TRBJ1-2, with D perhaps TRBD1 (6 bases). The CDR3 here is CASSSYGGADGYTF. The CDR3 DNA sequence: TGCGCCAGCAGCTCCTACGGGGGGGCAGATGGCTACACCTTC.